These 5 T cell receptor beta chains originate from one sample sequenced in a study of blood T cell repertoires in COVID-19. The assay was immunoSEQ multiplex PCR, and TCRdb's table has in-frame clones only and misses some. The sample has about 18,000 clones; around 85% are singletons. The specimen sequenced was peripheral blood. The origin of the receptors is a man aged 35-49 years with active or convalescent COVID-19.

V gene TRBV7-2 combines with J gene TRBJ2-3; D call uncertain. The CDR3 is 14 amino acids. The germline gives CDR1 SGHTA, CDR2 FQGNSA. V lost 0 bases and J lost 4, with 8 bases in between. The CDR3 DNA follows: TGTGCCAGCAGCTTAGCCCTCCAGGCAGATACGCAGTATTTT. It translates to CASSLALQADTQYF.

The rearrangement uses TRBV27 and TRBJ2-1; 7 nucleotides align to TRBD1. V trimming: 5 bases; J trimming: 0 bases; junction bases outside the gene matches: 4. Per germline, CDR1 MNHEY and CDR2 SMNVEV (reference sequence). The CDR3 runs 15 residues. For the CDR3, the DNA is TGTGCCAGCAGTCTAGGGACAGTCTCCTACAATGAGCAGTTCTTC. This translates into CASSLGTVSYNEQFF.

This clone was detected once. The J gene is TRBJ2-4, the V gene TRBV2; TRBD1 agrees at 8 bases. The V gene end was trimmed by 8 bases and the J gene end by 10 bases; junction bases not matched to a gene: 13. CDR3 size: 14 residues. The V gene's germline CDR1 is SNHLY and CDR2 FYNNEI. Here the CDR3 reads CASQRDRQNGIQYF. Here the CDR3 DNA reads TGTGCCAGCCAGAGGGACAGGCAGAACGGGATTCAGTACTTC.

This clone was picked up one time. CDR3 region: CASSITSGGNYEQYF. CDR3 sequence (DNA): TGTGCCAGCAGCATAACTAGCGGGGGGAACTACGAGCAGTACTTC. The rearrangement links TRBV5-6 to TRBJ2-7; 12 bases align to TRBD2. The germline V gene has CDR1 SGHDT and CDR2 YYEEEE. CDR3 length: 15 residues. Germline trimming cut 4 bases from V and 3 bases from J; bases unmatched to any gene: 5.

This sequence joins TRBV2 and TRBJ2-5; the D gene is possibly TRBD2 (6 bases). The V end was cut by 8 bases, the J end by 2 bases, with 12 bases between. Germline V gene lookup returns CDR1 SNHLY and CDR2 FYNNEI. The CDR3 runs to 13 residues. CDR3 sequence: CASGGLLQETQYF. CDR3 nucleotide sequence: TGTGCCAGCGGGGGACTCCTACAAGAGACCCAGTACTTC.